The rows below give T cell receptor beta chains drawn from one sample of a study of blood T cell repertoires in COVID-19. Libraries were prepared by immunoSEQ multiplex PCR; TCRdb keeps only in-frame clonotypes and omits some of them. The sample includes a few hundred thousand clones, 70% to 90% seen only once; the top ten take roughly 0.87%. Sequencing was performed on peripheral blood. These receptors came from a man aged 18 to 30 with COVID-19, enrolled during active disease. Each CDR3 is given with its conserved first and last residue. Fields, in order: J gene, clone size, V gene, D gene, CDR3 protein, CDR3 DNA. D genes are given only for firm matches. Not all rows give a size; the values are once, few, many and, for expanded clones, a class.

J: TRBJ1-6
size: .
V: TRBV10-3
D: TRBD1
CDR3: CAISDLSTGGSPLHF
DNA: TGTGCCATCAGTGATCTGAGTACAGGGGGCTCACCCCTCCACTTT

J: TRBJ2-3
size: .
V: TRBV7-9
D: .
CDR3: CASSLVVRERADTQYF
DNA: TGTGCCAGCAGCTTAGTAGTCCGGGAGAGAGCAGATACGCAGTATTTT

J: TRBJ2-1
size: .
V: TRBV9
D: TRBD2
CDR3: CASSPLRREIDEQFF
DNA: TGTGCCAGCAGCCCTCTTAGGCGGGAGATAGATGAGCAGTTCTTC

J: TRBJ2-3
size: .
V: TRBV11-2
D: .
CDR3: CASSLESLVTQYF
DNA: TGTGCCAGCAGCTTAGAGTCCTTAGTTACGCAGTATTTT

J: TRBJ1-4
size: .
V: TRBV6-5
D: .
CDR3: CATGREGEKLFF
DNA: TGTGCCACTGGCAGGGAAGGCGAAAAACTGTTTTTT

J: TRBJ2-1
size: .
V: TRBV3-1/TRBV3-2
D: TRBD2
CDR3: CASSRDYPYNEQFF
DNA: TGTGCCAGCAGCCGGGACTACCCCTACAATGAGCAGTTCTTC

J: TRBJ2-1
size: .
V: TRBV24-1
D: .
CDR3: CATSRGYNEQFF
DNA: TGTGCCACCAGTAGGGGCTACAATGAGCAGTTCTTC

J: TRBJ2-3
size: .
V: TRBV5-4
D: .
CDR3: CASSITGADTQYF
DNA: TGTGCCAGCAGTATTACCGGGGCAGATACGCAGTATTTT

J: TRBJ2-7
size: .
V: TRBV3-1/TRBV3-2
D: .
CDR3: CASSQDPNSSYEQYF
DNA: TGTGCCAGCAGCCAAGATCCCAACAGCTCCTACGAGCAGTACTTC

J: TRBJ1-1
size: .
V: TRBV30
D: TRBD1
CDR3: CACPPTGTGTTEAFF
DNA: TGTGCCTGTCCGCCGACCGGGACAGGGACAACTGAAGCTTTCTTT

J: TRBJ2-7
size: .
V: TRBV18
D: TRBD1
CDR3: CASSRTGAEQYF
DNA: TGTGCCAGCTCACGGACAGGGGCCGAGCAGTACTTC

J: TRBJ2-7
size: few
V: TRBV30
D: .
CDR3: CAWSAGTGDYEQYF
DNA: TGTGCCTGGAGCGCGGGAACAGGGGACTACGAGCAGTACTTC

J: TRBJ2-3
size: .
V: TRBV4-2
D: TRBD2
CDR3: CASQTSGRADADTQYF
DNA: TGTGCCAGTCAGACTAGCGGGAGGGCCGACGCAGATACGCAGTATTTT

J: TRBJ2-7
size: .
V: TRBV5-1
D: TRBD2
CDR3: CASSPLPRTSGSYEQYF
DNA: TGCGCCAGCAGCCCGCTGCCGCGGACTAGCGGATCCTACGAGCAGTACTTC

J: TRBJ2-3
size: .
V: TRBV4-2
D: TRBD2
CDR3: CASSQASGGAADTQYF
DNA: TGTGCCAGCAGCCAAGCTAGCGGGGGGGCGGCAGATACGCAGTATTTT

J: TRBJ2-7
size: .
V: TRBV6-5
D: .
CDR3: CASSTNRVDYEQYF
DNA: TGTGCCAGCAGTACTAACAGGGTGGACTACGAGCAGTACTTC

J: TRBJ2-7
size: .
V: TRBV7-9
D: TRBD2
CDR3: CASSRLGTSFAEQYF
DNA: TGTGCCAGCAGTCGTCTCGGGACTAGCTTCGCCGAGCAGTACTTC

J: TRBJ2-7
size: once
V: TRBV7-8
D: .
CDR3: CASSLEQGLAYEQYF
DNA: TGTGCCAGCAGCTTAGAACAGGGTCTAGCCTACGAGCAGTACTTC

J: TRBJ2-7
size: .
V: TRBV3-1/TRBV3-2
D: TRBD2
CDR3: CASSQPSGSSYEQYF
DNA: TGTGCCAGCAGCCAGCCTAGCGGGAGTTCCTACGAGCAGTACTTC

J: TRBJ1-1
size: .
V: TRBV5-1
D: TRBD1
CDR3: CARRTGTTEAFF
DNA: TGCGCCAGAAGGACAGGGACCACTGAAGCTTTCTTT

J: TRBJ1-2
size: few
V: TRBV12-3/TRBV12-4
D: .
CDR3: CASSPLDSYGYTF
DNA: TGTGCCAGCAGTCCCCTGGACAGTTATGGCTACACCTTC

J: TRBJ2-7
size: once
V: TRBV2
D: TRBD1
CDR3: CASTGQGLSGEQYF
DNA: TGTGCCAGCACGGGACAGGGTCTCTCGGGCGAGCAGTACTTC

J: TRBJ2-2
size: .
V: TRBV2
D: .
CDR3: CATGLSNTGELFF
DNA: TGTGCCACTGGACTATCCAACACCGGGGAGCTGTTTTTT

J: TRBJ2-2
size: .
V: TRBV29-1
D: TRBD1
CDR3: CSAEAGTGGTGELFF
DNA: TGCAGCGCCGAAGCAGGGACAGGGGGCACCGGGGAGCTGTTTTTT

J: TRBJ1-5
size: once
V: TRBV7-2
D: .
CDR3: CASSIQAETNQPQHF
DNA: TGTGCCAGCAGCATACAGGCAGAGACTAATCAGCCCCAGCATTTT

J: TRBJ2-1
size: .
V: TRBV16
D: .
CDR3: CASSIPPFDEQFF
DNA: TGTGCCAGCAGCATCCCTCCCTTTGATGAGCAGTTCTTC

J: TRBJ2-5
size: .
V: TRBV20-1
D: .
CDR3: CSASQGETQYF
DNA: TGCAGTGCTTCCCAGGGAGAGACCCAGTACTTC

J: TRBJ1-4
size: .
V: TRBV5-1
D: .
CDR3: CASSLLPLGGQPEKLFF
DNA: TGCGCCAGCAGCCTGCTCCCGTTGGGCGGACAGCCGGAAAAACTGTTTTTT

J: TRBJ2-3
size: .
V: TRBV7-3
D: TRBD2
CDR3: CASSWGGSGRVSTDTQYF
DNA: TGTGCCAGCAGCTGGGGCGGAAGCGGGAGAGTAAGCACAGATACGCAGTATTTT